This T cell receptor beta chain was observed in a study of T cells in Graves' hyperthyroidism and ophthalmopathy. Study background: The authors collected peripheral blood at initial diagnosis, before any treatment.

As regards this clonotype: What it binds is not known.

Study-level findings and limits: Most thyroid clonotypes with frequency above 0.001 were detected in blood.

There were TCR beta CDR3 regions amplified from RNA transcripts. The TCR CDR3 was amplified in a first-round RT-PCR using the HTBI primer set. Each CDR3 protein gets one entry after TCRdb re-called the multiplex PCR reads with MiXCR. The sample shows 350,000 to 400,000 distinct CDR3 sequences, more than 13% of them seen only once. Germline CDR1 and CDR2: LGHDT and YNNKEL (reference sequence). The CDR3 is 14 amino acids. The V and J ends lost 5 bases and 3 bases, in that order; junction bases with no gene match: 3. Specimen: blood. The sequence came from a woman in her 30s with Graves' hyperthyroidism. The V and J genes are TRBV3-1 and TRBJ2-5; 10 nucleotides align to TRBD2. The CDR3 DNA is TGTGCCAGCAGCTCTAGCGGGGGAAAAGAGACCCAGTACTTC. Translating it yields CASSSSGGKETQYF.